The clone carrying this TCR beta chain was detected a few times. The data were taken from a study of blood T cell repertoires in COVID-19. Study as a whole: COVID-19 samples, acute and convalescent, were from the United States, Italy and Spain.

Germline CDR1 and CDR2: GTSNPN and SVGIG (reference sequence). The V gene end was trimmed by 6 bases and the J gene end by 5 bases; junction bases not matched to a gene: 5. CDR3 size: 12 residues. Participants were aged roughly 18 to 90 years, lived in under 30 US areas, and enrolled virtually. Researchers sorted participants into cohorts using their self-reported clinical history. Recovered status in Cohort 3 required two negative PCRs, clearance, or symptom resolution. Produced via immunoSEQ multiplex PCR; TCRdb's table is partial and in-frame only. The profile shows hundreds of thousands of clones, around 91% of them singletons.

This clonotype was obtained from a woman aged 40 to 50 who had recovered from COVID-19. The specimen sequenced was PBMCs or T cells enriched from blood (not recorded which). The rearrangement joins TRBV30 to TRBJ2-3, with 7 bases aligning to TRBD2. CDR3 amino acids: CACPGGGDTQYF. DNA for the CDR3: TGTGCCTGTCCTGGGGGGGGAGATACGCAGTATTTT.